Only a few counts were recorded for the clone carrying this T cell receptor beta chain. The target antigen is unknown. With a J-beta primer mix and a sample-barcoded 5' primer, a second PCR ran roughly 6 to 11 cycles. TCRdb fed the 5' RACE reads into MiXCR, producing one record per CDR3 protein. The sample has about 1.1 million distinct CDR3 sequences; less than 45% are singletons. The sample belongs to a study of blood T cells in healthy people across ages. General study points: Investigators viewed diversity estimates from one million T cells as underestimates, the study reported.

The donors, healthy Caucasians from Russia, were aged roughly 6 to 90. PBMCs numbering at least 7 million were isolated per sample. There are 13 residues in the CDR3. The germline V gene has CDR1 LGHDT and CDR2 YNNKEL (reference sequence). The germline V and J ends were trimmed by 3 bases and 0 bases, with 3 bases remaining between them. This chain uses TRBV3-1 with TRBJ2-1; the D is unclear. The TCR sequence derives from a young man in good health. The source material was blood. CDR3 region: CASSHTSYNEQFF. The CDR3 DNA sequence: TGTGCCAGCAGCCATACCTCCTACAATGAGCAGTTCTTC.